This is a list of T cell receptor beta chains from one sample in a study of cytomegalovirus exposure and HLA in healthy donors. The method was immunoSEQ multiplex PCR; TCRdb's version includes in-frame clones alone and lacks a portion of them. This table holds tens of thousands of clones, 85% found once. Source material: PBMCs. These receptor sequences come from a man aged 25 to 45 in good health and CMV-seronegative. Both conserved end residues are part of each CDR3. The order of the fields is CDR3 length, D gene, J gene, V gene, clone size, CDR3 protein, CDR3 DNA. D genes are given only for firm matches. Where a row states a size, it is once, few, many or the class of an expanded clone; other rows omit it.

14 | . | TRBJ1-2 | TRBV19 | . | CASSIIPPGYGYTF | TGTGCCAGTAGTATCATCCCCCCGGGCTATGGCTACACCTTC
15 | . | TRBJ1-2 | TRBV11-3 | . | CASSSEGRSNYGYTF | TGTGCCAGCAGCTCGGAGGGTAGGAGTAACTATGGCTACACCTTC
17 | TRBD2 | TRBJ2-1 | TRBV19 | . | CASRGLAGVNSYNEQFF | TGTGCCAGTAGAGGGCTAGCGGGGGTCAACTCCTACAATGAGCAGTTCTTC
15 | TRBD1 | TRBJ1-3 | TRBV9 | few | CASSVSTGTGNTIYF | TGTGCCAGCAGCGTATCGACAGGGACGGGAAACACCATATATTTT
12 | . | TRBJ2-2 | TRBV7-8 | once | CALVVNTGELFF | TGTGCCTTAGTGGTGAACACCGGGGAGCTGTTTTTT
13 | . | TRBJ1-5 | TRBV11-1 | . | CASSPNRDQPQHF | TGTGCCAGCAGCCCGAACAGGGATCAGCCCCAGCATTTT
15 | . | TRBJ2-2 | TRBV6-5 | once | CASSYGFGATGELFF | TGTGCCAGCAGTTACGGCTTCGGAGCGACCGGGGAGCTGTTTTTT
14 | . | TRBJ2-7 | TRBV5-6 | . | CASSLRQGGHEQYF | TGTGCCAGCAGCTTGAGACAGGGAGGCCACGAGCAGTACTTC
15 | TRBD2 | TRBJ2-1 | TRBV5-5 | . | CASSLVTSGIDEQFF | TGTGCCAGCAGCCTCGTGACTAGCGGGATAGATGAGCAGTTCTTC
15 | TRBD1 | TRBJ1-2 | TRBV4-2 | . | CASSPGQGALHGYTF | TGTGCCAGCAGTCCCGGACAGGGGGCATTACATGGCTACACCTTC
14 | . | TRBJ2-5 | TRBV15 | once | CATSRDRAPGAQYF | TGTGCCACCAGCAGAGATAGGGCCCCCGGGGCCCAGTACTTC
16 | TRBD1 | TRBJ2-6 | TRBV7-9 | . | CASSKGQGLGANVLTF | TGTGCCAGCAGCAAGGGACAGGGACTTGGGGCCAACGTCCTGACTTTC
13 | . | TRBJ2-1 | TRBV12-5 | . | CASGFWERNEQFF | TGTGCTAGTGGTTTTTGGGAGAGGAATGAGCAGTTCTTC
16 | TRBD1 | TRBJ2-2 | TRBV5-1 | . | CASSGPDRDNTGELFF | TGCGCCAGCAGCGGACCAGACAGGGATAACACCGGGGAGCTGTTTTTT
14 | . | TRBJ2-7 | TRBV7-9 | . | CASSSRDSSDEQYF | TGTGCCAGCAGCTCCCGGGACTCAAGTGACGAGCAGTACTTC
15 | TRBD1 | TRBJ1-2 | TRBV9 | few | CASSARQGGNYGYTF | TGTGCCAGCAGCGCCCGCCAGGGGGGAAACTATGGCTACACCTTC
18 | TRBD2 | TRBJ2-2 | TRBV7-2 | . | CASSLVPPSGSETGELFF | TGTGCCAGCAGCTTAGTCCCGCCTAGCGGGAGTGAAACCGGGGAGCTGTTTTTT
13 | TRBD1 | TRBJ2-7 | TRBV4-2 | once | CASSLGQGYEQYF | TGTGCCAGCAGCCTTGGACAGGGCTACGAGCAGTACTTC
15 | TRBD2 | TRBJ2-5 | TRBV19 | . | CASTTSGGAGETQYF | TGTGCCAGTACGACCAGCGGGGGGGCAGGAGAGACCCAGTACTTC
14 | TRBD1 | TRBJ2-7 | TRBV18 | few | CASSPGQSSYEQYF | TGTGCCAGCTCACCGGGACAGAGCTCCTACGAGCAGTACTTC
13 | . | TRBJ1-6 | TRBV30 | . | CAWSEQGNSPLHF | TGTGCCTGGAGTGAACAGGGTAATTCACCCCTCCACTTT
16 | . | TRBJ1-3 | TRBV4-2 | . | CASSQVMGGAGNTIYF | TGTGCCAGCAGCCAAGTTATGGGAGGGGCTGGAAACACCATATATTTT
16 | . | TRBJ2-3 | TRBV4-1 | . | CASSQDLPGGTDTQYF | TGCGCCAGCAGCCAAGACTTGCCAGGGGGCACAGATACGCAGTATTTT
13 | . | TRBJ1-2 | TRBV28 | . | CASSFAGVHGYTF | TGTGCCAGCAGTTTCGCAGGGGTCCATGGCTACACCTTC
17 | TRBD2 | TRBJ2-1 | TRBV7-6 | . | CASSPLAGGPLHNEQFF | TGTGCCAGCAGCCCCCTAGCGGGGGGGCCCCTCCACAATGAGCAGTTCTTC
12 | . | TRBJ1-1 | TRBV9 | . | CASSVGGTEAFF | TGTGCCAGCAGCGTGGGGGGCACTGAAGCTTTCTTT
15 | TRBD1 | TRBJ1-1 | TRBV18 | . | CASSRVQGSDTEAFF | TGTGCCAGCTCCCGCGTACAGGGGAGTGACACTGAAGCTTTCTTT
13 | TRBD1 | TRBJ1-4 | TRBV19 | . | CATGQGASEKLFF | TGTGCCACTGGACAGGGGGCGTCGGAAAAACTGTTTTTT
15 | . | TRBJ1-1 | TRBV9 | . | CASSPPRGQNTEAFF | TGTGCCAGCAGCCCCCCAAGGGGCCAGAACACTGAAGCTTTCTTT
14 | TRBD1 | TRBJ2-6 | TRBV7-2 | . | CASKTGSGANVLTF | TGTGCCAGCAAGACAGGGTCCGGGGCCAACGTCCTGACTTTC
16 | . | TRBJ2-2 | TRBV7-9 | . | CASSLNRDPTTGELFF | TGTGCCAGCAGCTTAAACAGGGACCCAACTACCGGGGAGCTGTTTTTT
15 | TRBD2 | TRBJ2-1 | TRBV5-4 | . | CASSSGGREVGEQFF | TGTGCCAGCAGCTCTGGAGGGCGGGAGGTTGGTGAGCAGTTCTTC
13 | TRBD1 | TRBJ1-2 | TRBV13 | . | CASRKTGGWGYTF | TGTGCCAGCAGAAAAACAGGGGGCTGGGGCTACACCTTC
14 | . | TRBJ1-3 | TRBV29-1 | . | CSAQWGGSGNTIYF | TGCAGCGCCCAGTGGGGGGGGTCTGGAAACACCATATATTTT
15 | TRBD1 | TRBJ1-2 | TRBV5-4 | . | CASSLESGGFYGYTF | TGTGCCAGCAGCTTGGAGTCAGGGGGGTTCTATGGCTACACCTTC
18 | . | TRBJ2-6 | TRBV6-1 | . | CASSVSGDFWSGANVLTF | TGTGCCAGCAGTGTCTCAGGGGATTTTTGGTCTGGGGCCAACGTCCTGACTTTC
17 | TRBD1 | TRBJ2-6 | TRBV28 | . | CASTLGQGRSGANVLTF | TGTGCCAGCACCTTGGGACAGGGACGCTCTGGGGCCAACGTCCTGACTTTC
15 | . | TRBJ2-2 | TRBV9 | . | CASSVGQMNTGELFF | TGTGCCAGCAGCGTGGGCCAAATGAACACCGGGGAGCTGTTTTTT
14 | TRBD1 | TRBJ2-3 | TRBV6-5 | . | CASRWDRTTDTQYF | TGTGCCAGCAGGTGGGACAGGACCACAGATACGCAGTATTTT
16 | TRBD1 | TRBJ1-2 | TRBV7-2 | . | CASRNPGQGDNYGYTF | TGTGCCAGCAGGAACCCGGGACAGGGCGATAACTATGGCTACACCTTC
14 | . | TRBJ2-5 | TRBV4-3 | few | CASSQGLASETQYF | TGCGCCAGCAGCCAAGGTCTAGCCTCTGAGACCCAGTACTTC
16 | TRBD1 | TRBJ2-5 | TRBV28 | . | CASSSPGTGDWETQYF | TGTGCCAGCAGTTCCCCAGGGACAGGGGATTGGGAGACCCAGTACTTC
13 | . | TRBJ2-3 | TRBV18 | . | CASSGGATDTQYF | TGTGCCAGCTCTGGGGGGGCCACAGATACGCAGTATTTT
15 | TRBD1 | TRBJ1-5 | TRBV7-8 | . | CASSLGTGGGQPQHF | TGTGCCAGCAGCTTAGGGACAGGGGGCGGTCAGCCCCAGCATTTT
14 | . | TRBJ2-5 | TRBV5-1 | . | CASSLELAGETQYF | TGCGCCAGCAGCTTGGAACTGGCGGGGGAGACCCAGTACTTC
14 | . | TRBJ1-5 | TRBV29-1 | . | CSVELAGAGQPQHF | TGCAGCGTTGAATTGGCGGGGGCGGGTCAGCCCCAGCATTTT
14 | TRBD2 | TRBJ2-3 | TRBV4-3 | . | CASSRGAGGGTQYF | TGCGCCAGCAGCCGTGGAGCGGGAGGTGGTACGCAGTATTTT
16 | TRBD1 | TRBJ2-6 | TRBV29-1 | . | CSVGQGAISGANVLTF | TGCAGCGTTGGACAGGGGGCGATCTCTGGGGCCAACGTCCTGACTTTC
14 | . | TRBJ1-5 | TRBV10-3 | few | CASRAEGSNQPQHF | TGTGCCTCTCGAGCAGAGGGAAGCAATCAGCCCCAGCATTTT
13 | . | TRBJ1-2 | TRBV6-5 | once | CASIGGGHYGYTF | TGTGCCAGCATAGGGGGGGGTCACTATGGCTACACCTTC
16 | . | TRBJ2-1 | TRBV15 | . | CATSSSRGSVGNEQFF | TGTGCCACCAGCAGCAGTCGGGGGTCGGTAGGCAATGAGCAGTTCTTC
17 | TRBD1 | TRBJ2-4 | TRBV12-5 | . | CASGSQQGVFSKNIQYF | TGTGCTAGTGGTTCTCAACAGGGGGTGTTTTCCAAAAACATTCAGTACTTC
14 | . | TRBJ1-1 | TRBV27 | . | CASSWGLGNTEAFF | TGTGCCAGCAGTTGGGGGCTGGGGAACACTGAAGCTTTCTTT
14 | TRBD1 | TRBJ1-1 | TRBV7-2 | . | CASSINRGGTEAFF | TGTGCCAGCAGCATCAACAGGGGTGGGACTGAAGCTTTCTTT